This is a list of T cell receptor beta chains from one sample in a study of T-cell reconstitution after alpha-beta-depleted transplantation in children. Each CDR3 protein gets one entry after TCRdb re-called the PCR reads with MiXCR. The repertoire consists of about 980,000 distinct CDR3 sequences, with about 31% occurring once and the leading ten covering more than 25%. This specimen consisted of PBMCs, mostly from graft donor cells, obtained 360 days after TCRalphabeta/CD19-depleted stem cell transplant. The source is a boy younger than two who had a stem cell transplant for SCID, so the T cells may come from the graft donor. CDR3s include the opening cysteine and the closing phenylalanine or tryptophan. A D gene is named only where the DNA matches it firmly. The size field is filled for only some rows; it gives once, few, many or a size class.

J | D | size | V | DNA | CDR3
TRBJ2-3 | NA | NA | TRBV4-3 | TGCGCCAGCAGCCAAGAAACCGCGCGGAGCACAGATACGCAGTATTTT | CASSQETARSTDTQYF
TRBJ2-1 | TRBD1 | NA | TRBV2 | TGTGCCAGCTCGGATTTAGGGACAGGGGAACATGAGCAGTTCTTC | CASSDLGTGEHEQFF
TRBJ2-1 | NA | NA | TRBV20-1 | TGCAGTGCTTCCCTGGGGTGGGGTGGTTACTACAATGAGCAGTTCTTC | CSASLGWGGYYNEQFF
TRBJ2-3 | TRBD2 | few | TRBV30 | TGTGCCTGGCAGACTAGCCGGTTGGATACGCAGTATTTT | CAWQTSRLDTQYF
TRBJ2-7 | TRBD1 | NA | TRBV20-1 | TGCAGTGCTAGAAAGGGACAGGGCCCCTACGAGCAGTACTTC | CSARKGQGPYEQYF
TRBJ1-5 | NA | NA | TRBV5-1 | TGCGCCAGCAGCTTGGGATTGCATAGCAATCAGCCCCAGCATTTT | CASSLGLHSNQPQHF
TRBJ1-4 | NA | NA | TRBV11-2 | TGTGCCAGCAGCTGGAGATCGGACACAACCGGCGAAAAACTGTTTTTT | CASSWRSDTTGEKLFF
TRBJ2-1 | TRBD2 | few | TRBV12-3/TRBV12-4 | TGTGCCAGCAGTTTAGACTTGGCGGGGGTTAATGATGAGCAGTTCTTC | CASSLDLAGVNDEQFF
TRBJ2-1 | NA | NA | TRBV27 | TGTGCCAGCGCCTCAGCCCCCTCCAATGAGCAGTTCTTC | CASASAPSNEQFF
TRBJ1-5 | NA | NA | TRBV20-1 | TGCAGTGCTAGGGGGGATCAGCCCCAGCATTTT | CSARGDQPQHF
TRBJ2-2 | NA | once | TRBV20-1 | TGCAGTGCTCCGGGACGAACAGGCGGGGAGCTGTTTTTT | CSAPGRTGGELFF
TRBJ2-1 | NA | NA | TRBV29-1 | TGCAGCGTTTTAGGGGACTACAATGAGCAGTTCTTC | CSVLGDYNEQFF
TRBJ1-1 | NA | few | TRBV5-1 | TGCGCCAGCAGCTACCAGGGGAGAAGGGACACTGAAGCTTTCTTT | CASSYQGRRDTEAFF
TRBJ2-1 | NA | NA | TRBV5-1 | TGCGCCAGCAGCTTCCTCTCGGGGCGATCATACAATGAGCAGTTCTTC | CASSFLSGRSYNEQFF
TRBJ2-7 | NA | NA | TRBV5-5 | TGTGCCAGCAGGGCGGGATTCACCTACGAGCAGTACTTC | CASRAGFTYEQYF
TRBJ1-4 | NA | NA | TRBV6-5 | TGTGCCAGCAGTTATGAGGGGAGGGGAAAACTGTTTTTT | CASSYEGRGKLFF
TRBJ2-7 | NA | NA | TRBV20-1 | TGCAGTGCTAGCCTTGGGGGGGGCCATTCCGCCTACGAGCAGTACTTC | CSASLGGGHSAYEQYF
TRBJ1-5 | NA | NA | TRBV3-1 | TGTGCCAGCAGCCAAGATTATGCGGAGCAGCCCCAGCATTTT | CASSQDYAEQPQHF
TRBJ2-7 | TRBD1 | few | TRBV2 | TGTGCCAGCAGTGACCCCGGGACAGGGCCGTACGAGCAGTACTTC | CASSDPGTGPYEQYF
TRBJ2-3 | NA | NA | TRBV7-8 | TGTGCCAGCAGCCCAACACGGTTGGCTGGAGCAGATACGCAGTATTTT | CASSPTRLAGADTQYF
TRBJ1-1 | NA | NA | TRBV29-1 | TGCAGCGTTTTCCGAAATTCTAACACTGAAGCTTTCTTT | CSVFRNSNTEAFF
TRBJ2-3 | NA | few | TRBV18 | TGTGCCAGCTCACCATACAGGCGACTTGGGACAGATACGCAGTATTTT | CASSPYRRLGTDTQYF
TRBJ2-4 | NA | NA | TRBV5-1 | TGCGCCAGCAGCTTGCCCCTACAGGGGAGGTCGGCCAAAAACATTCAGTACTTC | CASSLPLQGRSAKNIQYF
TRBJ2-1 | TRBD2 | few | TRBV12-3/TRBV12-4 | TGTGCCAGCAGTTGGCCGAGGACTAGCGGGGGGGCGTTCTACAATGAGCAGTTCTTC | CASSWPRTSGGAFYNEQFF
TRBJ1-1 | TRBD1 | NA | TRBV9 | TGTGCCAGCAGCGTAGGTTTGGGACAGGGGACTGAAGCTTTCTTT | CASSVGLGQGTEAFF
TRBJ2-1 | TRBD2 | NA | TRBV20-1 | TGCAGTGCTAGGGGACTAGCGGGGGGGACCTCCTACAATGAGCAGTTCTTC | CSARGLAGGTSYNEQFF
TRBJ2-7 | TRBD2 | few | TRBV12-3/TRBV12-4 | TGTGCCAGCAGCGAACCGGGACTAACCTACGAGCAGTACTTC | CASSEPGLTYEQYF
TRBJ2-3 | NA | few | TRBV7-9 | TGTGCCAGCAGCCGAGGCCGGGCTTCCCGCACAGATACGCAGTATTTT | CASSRGRASRTDTQYF
TRBJ2-1 | TRBD2 | NA | TRBV2 | TGTGCCACAGAAATGCGGGGGGGGTCCTACAATGAGCAGTTCTTC | CATEMRGGSYNEQFF
TRBJ2-7 | NA | NA | TRBV29-1 | TGCAGCGTTGGGGCAGATACCTACGAGCAGTACTTC | CSVGADTYEQYF
TRBJ2-3 | NA | NA | TRBV11-2 | TGTGCCAGCAGCCTGAAGTTGAATACGCAGTATTTT | CASSLKLNTQYF
TRBJ2-2 | NA | few | TRBV5-1 | TGCGCCAGCAGTTCGTCCAGCGGTGCGAACACCGGGGAGCTGTTTTTT | CASSSSSGANTGELFF
TRBJ2-1 | NA | NA | TRBV15 | TGTGCCACCAGCAGAGATCTGGGTCACCGGGGGCTGCTCTATGAGCAGTTCTTC | CATSRDLGHRGLLYEQFF
TRBJ2-7 | NA | NA | TRBV6-5 | TGTGCCAGCAGTTACTCGCCCGGGACCTACGAGCAGTACTTC | CASSYSPGTYEQYF
TRBJ1-1 | TRBD1 | few | TRBV3-1 | TGTGCCAGCAGTGGTAAGACAGGGATGAACACTGAAGCTTTCTTT | CASSGKTGMNTEAFF
TRBJ1-1 | NA | few | TRBV12-3/TRBV12-4 | TGTGCCAGCAGAGTGCAGGGGTACACTGAAGCTTTCTTT | CASRVQGYTEAFF
TRBJ1-1 | NA | NA | TRBV7-2 | TGTGCCAGCAGCTTAGGGACAGTACGGAACACTGAAGCTTTCTTT | CASSLGTVRNTEAFF
TRBJ1-1 | NA | few | TRBV15 | TGTGCCACCAGCAGTCCGGGGCGGCTAAACACTGAAGCTTTCTTT | CATSSPGRLNTEAFF
TRBJ2-5 | NA | NA | TRBV12-3/TRBV12-4 | TGTGCCAGCACCCCAGGCCCTGGGGTAGAGACCCAGTACTTC | CASTPGPGVETQYF
TRBJ2-2 | TRBD1 | few | TRBV10-3 | TGTGCCACCCAGCCAGGGGGATCGGACACCGGGGAGCTGTTTTTT | CATQPGGSDTGELFF
TRBJ2-2 | TRBD2 | many | TRBV15 | TGTGCCGCGGGGGGGCGGACCGGGGAGCTGTTTTTT | CAAGGRTGELFF